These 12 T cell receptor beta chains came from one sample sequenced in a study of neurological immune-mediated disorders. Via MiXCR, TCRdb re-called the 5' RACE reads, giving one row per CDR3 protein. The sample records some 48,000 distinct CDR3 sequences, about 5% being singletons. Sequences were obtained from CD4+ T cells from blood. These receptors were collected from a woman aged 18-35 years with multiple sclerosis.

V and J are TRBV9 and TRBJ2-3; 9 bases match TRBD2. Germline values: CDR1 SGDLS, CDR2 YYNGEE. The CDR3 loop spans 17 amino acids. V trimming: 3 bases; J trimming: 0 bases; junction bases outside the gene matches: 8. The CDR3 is CASSAPIAGASTDTQYF. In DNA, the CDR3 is TGTGCCAGCAGCGCCCCAATAGCGGGGGCGAGCACAGATACGCAGTATTTT.

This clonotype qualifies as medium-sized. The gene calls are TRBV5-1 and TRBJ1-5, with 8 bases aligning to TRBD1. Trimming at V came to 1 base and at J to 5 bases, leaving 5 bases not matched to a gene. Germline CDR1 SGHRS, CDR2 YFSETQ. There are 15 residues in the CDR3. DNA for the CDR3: TGCGCCAGCAGCTTGTTTCCAGGGGGCGATCAGCCCCAGCATTTT. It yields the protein CASSLFPGGDQPQHF.

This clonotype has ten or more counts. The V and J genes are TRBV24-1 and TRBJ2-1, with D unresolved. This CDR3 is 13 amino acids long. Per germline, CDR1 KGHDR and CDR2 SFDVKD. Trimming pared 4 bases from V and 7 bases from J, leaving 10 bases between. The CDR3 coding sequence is TGTGCCACCAGTGAGATAAAACGAAATGAGCAGTTCTTC. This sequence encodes CATSEIKRNEQFF.

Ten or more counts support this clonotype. CDR3 sequence (DNA): TGCGCCAGCAGCTCCCACCCGGATGTAAACTATGGCTACACCTTC. Amino acids: CASSSHPDVNYGYTF. The chain has TRBV5-1 and TRBJ1-2, with D uncertain. Deletions cut 3 bases from V and 2 bases from J, with 14 bases between. CDR3 size: 15 residues. Germline loops: CDR1 SGHRS, CDR2 YFSETQ.

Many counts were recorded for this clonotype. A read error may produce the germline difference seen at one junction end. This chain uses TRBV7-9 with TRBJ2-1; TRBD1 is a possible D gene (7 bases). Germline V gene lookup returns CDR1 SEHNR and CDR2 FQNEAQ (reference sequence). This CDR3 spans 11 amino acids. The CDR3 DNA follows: TGTGCCAGCAGCTTCGACAGGGAGGTTTGGTTC. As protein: CASSFDREVWF.

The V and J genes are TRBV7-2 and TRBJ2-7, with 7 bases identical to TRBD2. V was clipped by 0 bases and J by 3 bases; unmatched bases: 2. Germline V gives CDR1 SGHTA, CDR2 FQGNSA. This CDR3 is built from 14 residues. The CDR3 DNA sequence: TGTGCCAGCAGCTTAGCGGGAGGGGACTACGAGCAGTACGTC. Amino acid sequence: CASSLAGGDYEQYV.

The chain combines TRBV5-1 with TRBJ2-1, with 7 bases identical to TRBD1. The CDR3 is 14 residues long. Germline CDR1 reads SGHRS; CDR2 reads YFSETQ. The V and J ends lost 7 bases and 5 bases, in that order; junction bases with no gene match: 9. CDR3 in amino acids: CASVDRVNNNEQFF. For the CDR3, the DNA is TGCGCCAGCGTCGACAGGGTTAACAACAATGAGCAGTTCTTC.

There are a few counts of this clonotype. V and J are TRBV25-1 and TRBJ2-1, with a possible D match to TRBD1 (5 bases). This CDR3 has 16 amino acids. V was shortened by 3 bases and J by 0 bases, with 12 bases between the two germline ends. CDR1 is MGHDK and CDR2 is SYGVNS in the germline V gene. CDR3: CASSDNRISSYNEQFF. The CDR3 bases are TGTGCCAGCAGTGACAACAGGATTAGCTCCTACAATGAGCAGTTCTTC.

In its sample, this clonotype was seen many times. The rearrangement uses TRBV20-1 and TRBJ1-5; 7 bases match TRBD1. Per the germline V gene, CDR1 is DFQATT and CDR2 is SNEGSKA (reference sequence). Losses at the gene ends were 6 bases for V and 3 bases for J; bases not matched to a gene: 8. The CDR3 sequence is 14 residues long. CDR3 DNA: TGCAGTGCGTGGGACAGAAGAAACAATCAGCCCCAGCATTTT. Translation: CSAWDRRNNQPQHF.

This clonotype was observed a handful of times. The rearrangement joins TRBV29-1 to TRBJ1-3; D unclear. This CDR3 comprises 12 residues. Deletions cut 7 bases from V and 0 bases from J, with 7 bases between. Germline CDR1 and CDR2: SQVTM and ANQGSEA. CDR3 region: CSAPGSGNTIYF. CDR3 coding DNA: TGCAGCGCCCCAGGCTCTGGAAACACCATATATTTT.

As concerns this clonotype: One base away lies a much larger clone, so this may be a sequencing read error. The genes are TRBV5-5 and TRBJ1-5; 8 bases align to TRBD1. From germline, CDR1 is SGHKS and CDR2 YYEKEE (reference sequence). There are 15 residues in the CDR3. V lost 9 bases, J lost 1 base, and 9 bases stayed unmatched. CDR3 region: CANSSGTGSNQPQHF. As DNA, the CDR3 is TGTGCCAACAGTTCCGGGACAGGAAGCAATCAGCCCCAGCATTTT.

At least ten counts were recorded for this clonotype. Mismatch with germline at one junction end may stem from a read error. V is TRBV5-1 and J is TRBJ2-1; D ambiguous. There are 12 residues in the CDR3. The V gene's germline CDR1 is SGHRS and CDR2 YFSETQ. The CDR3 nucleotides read TGCGCCAGCAGCCAAGGGTACAGTGAGCAGTTCTTC. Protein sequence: CASSQGYSEQFF.